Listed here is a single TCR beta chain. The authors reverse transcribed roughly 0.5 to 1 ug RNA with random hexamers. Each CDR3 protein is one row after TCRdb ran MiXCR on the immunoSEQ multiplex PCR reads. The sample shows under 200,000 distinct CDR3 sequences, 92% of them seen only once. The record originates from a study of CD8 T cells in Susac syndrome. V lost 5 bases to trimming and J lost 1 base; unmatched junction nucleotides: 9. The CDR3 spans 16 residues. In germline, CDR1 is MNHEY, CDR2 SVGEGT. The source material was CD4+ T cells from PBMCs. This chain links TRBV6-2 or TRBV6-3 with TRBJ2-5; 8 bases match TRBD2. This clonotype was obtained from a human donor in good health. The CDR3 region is CASSTGWRGVQETQYF. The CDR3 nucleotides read TGTGCCAGCAGTACCGGGTGGCGGGGGGTCCAAGAGACCCAGTACTTC.